This is a list of T cell receptor beta chains from one sample in a study of cytomegalovirus exposure and HLA in healthy donors. Clones were read by immunoSEQ multiplex PCR, and TCRdb kept only the in-frame ones, dropping some. This table holds some 160,000 clones, 81% found once. What was sequenced was PBMCs. The receptors stem from a man aged 50-59 years in good health and CMV-seropositive. Both conserved end residues are part of each CDR3. A D gene is named only where the DNA matches it firmly. Expanded clones are given a class, and other clones once, few, many or no size at all.

V gene	clone size	J gene	D gene	CDR3 protein	CDR3 DNA
TRBV11-2	NA	TRBJ1-2	NA	CASTLGAGRGYTF	TGTGCCAGCACCTTGGGGGCCGGACGGGGCTACACCTTC
TRBV19	NA	TRBJ1-5	TRBD1	CASSRQGVSTDQPQHF	TGTGCCAGTAGCAGACAGGGGGTTTCAACTGATCAGCCCCAGCATTTT
TRBV7-2	NA	TRBJ1-6	TRBD1	CASSPVYGQGDSPLHF	TGTGCCAGCAGCCCAGTGTACGGACAGGGGGATTCACCCCTCCACTTT
TRBV28	NA	TRBJ1-4	NA	CASIRAGGGLPKLFF	TGTGCCAGCATACGCGCGGGGGGAGGCCTCCCAAAACTGTTTTTT
TRBV6-6	few	TRBJ2-7	NA	CASSADRTYEQYF	TGTGCCAGCAGTGCGGACAGAACCTACGAGCAGTACTTC
TRBV6-1	once	TRBJ1-4	TRBD1	CASSEGGSSAGTGNEKLFF	TGTGCCAGCAGTGAAGGGGGCTCCTCTGCCGGGACAGGGAATGAAAAACTGTTTTTT
TRBV14	NA	TRBJ2-7	NA	CASSQPLPPYEQYF	TGTGCCAGCAGCCAACCTCTTCCTCCCTACGAGCAGTACTTC
TRBV6-5	NA	TRBJ2-2	TRBD1	CASRPQGANTGELFF	TGTGCCAGCAGGCCACAGGGGGCGAACACCGGGGAGCTGTTTTTT
TRBV5-1	NA	TRBJ2-7	TRBD2	CASSPVAGGYEQYF	TGCGCCAGCAGCCCCGTAGCGGGAGGGTACGAGCAGTACTTC
TRBV5-8	NA	TRBJ2-5	TRBD2	CASSLTSGSGETQYF	TGTGCCAGCAGCTTAACTAGCGGGAGTGGAGAGACCCAGTACTTC
TRBV7-2	NA	TRBJ2-2	NA	CASSLLYKTGELFF	TGTGCCAGCAGCTTGCTCTATAAAACCGGGGAGCTGTTTTTT
TRBV19	NA	TRBJ2-7	TRBD1	CASSPGGQGASYEQYF	TGTGCCAGTAGTCCAGGAGGGCAGGGGGCTTCCTACGAGCAGTACTTC
TRBV5-1	NA	TRBJ2-3	TRBD1	CASSLARGTEADTQYF	TGCGCCAGCAGCTTGGCCAGGGGGACGGAAGCAGATACGCAGTATTTT
TRBV4-1	NA	TRBJ2-2	TRBD2	CASSSRLAGNTGELFF	TGCGCCAGCAGCTCGCGACTAGCGGGGAACACCGGGGAGCTGTTTTTT
TRBV11-2	medium-sized	TRBJ2-1	NA	CASSPRQSKQFF	TGTGCCAGCAGCCCGCGACAGTCAAAACAGTTCTTC
TRBV9	NA	TRBJ2-7	NA	CASSVGVGSSYEQYF	TGTGCCAGCAGCGTAGGGGTAGGGAGCTCCTACGAGCAGTACTTC
TRBV30	NA	TRBJ1-1	NA	CAWSVWAGNTEAFF	TGTGCCTGGAGTGTATGGGCAGGGAACACTGAAGCTTTCTTT
TRBV7-3	NA	TRBJ1-6	NA	CASSTTGNSPLHF	TGTGCCAGCAGCACAACAGGGAATTCACCCCTCCACTTT
TRBV9	NA	TRBJ1-6	NA	CASSVEQESYNSPLHF	TGTGCCAGCAGCGTAGAGCAGGAATCCTATAATTCACCCCTCCACTTT
TRBV29-1	NA	TRBJ2-1	NA	CSVTGYNEQFF	TGCAGCGTCACGGGCTACAATGAGCAGTTCTTC
TRBV18	NA	TRBJ1-5	NA	CASSGSNSNQPQHF	TGTGCCAGCTCGGGGAGTAATAGCAATCAGCCCCAGCATTTT
TRBV7-8	NA	TRBJ1-1	NA	CASSLRTGNTEAFF	TGTGCCAGCAGCCTCCGAACGGGGAACACTGAAGCTTTCTTT
TRBV21-1	once	TRBJ2-5	NA	CASSKAGGRQETQYF	TGTGCCAGCAGCAAAGCGGGCGGGAGACAAGAGACCCAGTACTTC
TRBV7-9	NA	TRBJ2-3	TRBD2	CASSLLAGQYTQYF	TGTGCCAGCAGCTTACTAGCGGGACAATATACGCAGTATTTT
TRBV10-2	few	TRBJ2-1	NA	CASSESKGLTFSDNEQFF	TGCGCCAGCAGTGAGTCGAAGGGACTGACTTTCTCCGACAATGAGCAGTTCTTC
TRBV18	NA	TRBJ2-1	NA	CASSPPGLEEQFF	TGTGCCAGCTCACCACCGGGACTTGAGGAGCAGTTCTTC
TRBV2	NA	TRBJ1-5	NA	CASSKVRVGSNQPQHF	TGTGCCAGCAGCAAAGTTCGAGTGGGGAGCAATCAACCCCAGCATTTT
TRBV5-1	NA	TRBJ1-4	NA	CASSMDRADDEKLFF	TGCGCCAGCAGCATGGACAGAGCTGATGATGAAAAACTGTTTTTT
TRBV19	NA	TRBJ2-7	NA	CATGSRTTHEQYF	TGTGCCACAGGGTCAAGAACGACCCACGAGCAGTACTTC
TRBV30	NA	TRBJ2-1	TRBD2	CAWSRAGTYNEQFF	TGTGCCTGGTCCCGAGCGGGGACCTACAATGAGCAGTTCTTC
TRBV28	NA	TRBJ2-5	TRBD2	CASSLGGRAETQYF	TGTGCCAGCAGTTTAGGCGGGAGGGCAGAGACCCAGTACTTC
TRBV30	NA	TRBJ1-4	TRBD1	CAWSAAGGMATNEKLFF	TGTGCCTGGAGTGCAGCAGGGGGCATGGCAACTAATGAAAAACTGTTTTTT
TRBV5-1	NA	TRBJ1-5	TRBD1	CASSSGTGGGQPQHF	TGCGCCAGCAGCTCCGGGACAGGGGGCGGCCAGCCCCAGCATTTT
TRBV5-1	NA	TRBJ1-2	NA	CASSSGGNYGYTF	TGCGCCAGCAGCTCGGGGGGAAACTATGGCTACACCTTC
TRBV5-1	once	TRBJ2-5	NA	CASSLGGLQETQYF	TGCGCCAGCAGCTTGGGAGGGCTTCAAGAGACCCAGTACTTC
TRBV15	NA	TRBJ1-4	TRBD1	CATSPGAQGASTNEKLFF	TGTGCCACCAGCCCCGGGGCCCAGGGGGCCTCAACTAATGAAAAACTGTTTTTT
TRBV27	NA	TRBJ1-4	NA	CASSYTQATNEKLFF	TGTGCCAGCAGTTACACACAGGCAACTAATGAAAAACTGTTTTTT
TRBV27	NA	TRBJ1-4	NA	CASSRYPGATNEKLFF	TGTGCCAGCAGCCGATACCCGGGGGCAACTAATGAAAAACTGTTTTTT
TRBV19	NA	TRBJ1-1	TRBD1	CASTRQGRGEAFF	TGTGCCAGTACGAGACAGGGCCGCGGTGAAGCTTTCTTT
TRBV29-1	NA	TRBJ2-5	NA	CSVRRQALETQYF	TGCAGCGTCCGGAGACAGGCACTAGAGACCCAGTACTTC
TRBV6-5	few	TRBJ1-1	NA	CASSSPGGYTEAFF	TGTGCCAGCAGCTCCCCGGGGGGGTACACTGAAGCTTTCTTT
TRBV19	few	TRBJ1-4	TRBD1	CASNDRGINEKLFF	TGTGCCAGCAACGACAGGGGGATTAATGAAAAACTGTTTTTT
TRBV18	NA	TRBJ2-1	TRBD1	CASSPPPIGQGYFSEQFF	TGTGCCAGCTCACCCCCTCCCATCGGACAGGGATATTTTAGTGAGCAGTTCTTC
TRBV15	NA	TRBJ2-1	NA	CATRTRPATSYNEQFF	TGTGCCACCAGGACCCGCCCGGCGACATCCTACAATGAGCAGTTCTTC
TRBV19	NA	TRBJ1-5	TRBD1	CASSLTPGQGGPSQPQHF	TGTGCCAGTAGTCTGACCCCGGGACAGGGGGGACCCAGTCAGCCCCAGCATTTT
TRBV27	few	TRBJ2-7	TRBD1	CASSLSFGQGMGSYEQYF	TGTGCCAGCAGTTTATCATTTGGACAGGGGATGGGTTCCTACGAGCAGTACTTC
TRBV27	NA	TRBJ1-4	NA	CASSRTTRVFNEKLFF	TGTGCCAGCAGTCGAACAACCAGGGTCTTTAATGAAAAACTGTTTTTT
TRBV9	NA	TRBJ2-3	NA	CASSVGGGGADTQYF	TGTGCCAGCAGCGTAGGAGGTGGGGGGGCCGATACGCAGTATTTT